This record covers a single T cell receptor (beta chain). The CDR3 consists of 14 residues. V gave up 10 bases and J gave up 5 bases, with 20 bases separating them. Per germline, CDR1 SEHNR and CDR2 FQNEAQ (reference sequence). Preparation of the TCRbeta library used unique molecular identifiers. MiXCR, run by TCRdb on the PCR reads, gives a single entry per CDR3 protein. The data hold over 300,000 distinct CDR3 sequences, with around a tenth observed a single time. These data are taken from a study of T-cell reconstitution after alpha-beta-depleted transplantation in children. The rearrangement links TRBV7-9 to TRBJ1-1; D not resolved. This sequence originates from a human donor who donated a stem cell graft to a child with acute lymphoblastic leukemia. The sample in question was PBMCs from the stem cell graft donor, obtained from the stem cell graft. For the CDR3, the DNA is TGTGCCATACTGGGTGGAGGGCTGGAGACTGAAGCTTTCTTT. This sequence encodes CAILGGGLETEAFF.